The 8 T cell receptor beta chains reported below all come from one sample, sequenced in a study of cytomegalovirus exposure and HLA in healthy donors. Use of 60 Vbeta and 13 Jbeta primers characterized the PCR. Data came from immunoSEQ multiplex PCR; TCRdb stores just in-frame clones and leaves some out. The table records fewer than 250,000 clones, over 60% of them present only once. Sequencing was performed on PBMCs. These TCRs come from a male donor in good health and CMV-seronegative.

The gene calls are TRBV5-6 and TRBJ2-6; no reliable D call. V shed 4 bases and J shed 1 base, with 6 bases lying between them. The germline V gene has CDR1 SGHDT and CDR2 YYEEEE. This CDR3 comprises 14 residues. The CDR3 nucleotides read TGTGCCAGCAGCCGGTTATCTGGGGCCAACGTCCTGACTTTC. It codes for CASSRLSGANVLTF.

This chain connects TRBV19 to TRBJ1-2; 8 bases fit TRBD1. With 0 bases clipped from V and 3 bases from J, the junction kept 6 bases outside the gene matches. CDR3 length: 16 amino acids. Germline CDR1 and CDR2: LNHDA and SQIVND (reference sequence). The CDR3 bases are TGTGCCAGTAGTATAGATAGGACAGGGCTTCACTATGGCTACACCTTC. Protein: CASSIDRTGLHYGYTF.

For the CDR3, the DNA is TGTGCCAGCAGCTTAAAACCGGGCTACGAGCAGTACTTC. Amino acids: CASSLKPGYEQYF. The rearrangement links TRBV5-6 to TRBJ2-7; D remains unclear. CDR3 length: 13 amino acids. The V end was cut by 2 bases, the J end by 3 bases, with 9 bases between. From germline, CDR1 is SGHDT and CDR2 YYEEEE.

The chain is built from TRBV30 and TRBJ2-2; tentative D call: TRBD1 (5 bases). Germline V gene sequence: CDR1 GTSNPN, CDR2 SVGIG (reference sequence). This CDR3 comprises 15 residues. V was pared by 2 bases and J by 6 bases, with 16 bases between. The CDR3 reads CAWSSLVGAAGELFF. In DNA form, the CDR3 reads TGTGCCTGGAGTTCTTTAGTAGGGGCCGCCGGGGAGCTGTTTTTT.

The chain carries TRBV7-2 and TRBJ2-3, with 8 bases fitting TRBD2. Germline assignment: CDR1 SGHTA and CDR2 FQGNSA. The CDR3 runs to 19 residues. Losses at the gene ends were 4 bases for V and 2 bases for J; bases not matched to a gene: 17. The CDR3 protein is CASSSLGGGGAGDTDTQYF. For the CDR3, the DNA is TGTGCCAGCAGCTCATTAGGGGGGGGTGGAGCGGGGGACACAGATACGCAGTATTTT.

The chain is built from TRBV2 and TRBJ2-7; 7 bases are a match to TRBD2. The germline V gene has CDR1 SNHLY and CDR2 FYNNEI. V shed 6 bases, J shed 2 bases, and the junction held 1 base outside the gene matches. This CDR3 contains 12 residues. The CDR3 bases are TGTGCCAGCAGGGGGGGGACCTACGAGCAGTACTTC. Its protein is CASRGGTYEQYF.

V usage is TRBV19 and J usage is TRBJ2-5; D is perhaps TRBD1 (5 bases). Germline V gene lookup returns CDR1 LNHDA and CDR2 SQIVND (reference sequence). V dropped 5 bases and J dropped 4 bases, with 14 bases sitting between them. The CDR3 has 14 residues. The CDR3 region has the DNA TGTGCCAGTAGTCACCTGGCAGGGCCAGAGACCCAGTACTTC. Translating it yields CASSHLAGPETQYF.

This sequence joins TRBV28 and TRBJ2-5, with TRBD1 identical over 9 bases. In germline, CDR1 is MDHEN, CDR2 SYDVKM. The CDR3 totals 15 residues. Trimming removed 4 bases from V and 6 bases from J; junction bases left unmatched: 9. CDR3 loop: CASSSTGTGRQTQYF. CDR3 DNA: TGTGCCAGCAGTTCAACCGGGACAGGGCGACAGACCCAGTACTTC.